The clone carrying this T cell receptor (beta chain) was observed many times. Its antigen remains unknown. Peripheral blood was collected from the related graft donor on the marrow donation day. Clones were sequenced by immunoSEQ multiplex PCR, and TCRdb holds only the in-frame ones, with some missing. The data show approximately 35,000 clones, with none appearing a single time. This specimen comes from a study of T cells after posttransplantation cyclophosphamide. CDR3 size: 12 residues. V gave up 5 bases and J gave up 2 bases, with 6 bases separating them. Findings and limits, study-wide: Skin or GI-infiltrating T cells shared few TRB sequences with blood. Later post-transplant blood repertoires were often dominated by donor CD8+ memory clones.

The J gene is TRBJ1-1, the V gene TRBV12-3 or TRBV12-4; D unresolved. This clonotype originated in a woman aged 25 to 39 in good health and a related stem cell transplant donor. Sequencing input: PBMCs. The CDR3 nucleotides are TGTGCCAGCAGTCCGGTTAACACTGAAGCTTTCTTT. This codes for CASSPVNTEAFF.